Each of the 20 T cell receptor beta chains below was sequenced from the same sample in a study of T-cell memory formation after mild COVID-19. Each CDR3 protein gets one entry after TCRdb re-called the 5' RACE reads with MiXCR. The table includes about 180,000 distinct CDR3 sequences, around 15% detected once. Sequenced material: PBMCs or a T cell subset sorted from them (not recorded which). The source of these receptors is an adult woman who had mild COVID-19 (a few samples of this study predate the infection). Cell type and time point are not known.

This chain joins TRBV19 and TRBJ2-1; D is undetermined. This CDR3 has 13 residues. CDR1 is LNHDA and CDR2 is SQIVND in the germline V gene (reference sequence). Trimming pared 2 bases from V and 9 bases from J, leaving 11 bases between. The CDR3 DNA reads TGTGCCAGTAGTATAATTCTCTTAAGTGAGCAGTTCTTC. As protein: CASSIILLSEQFF.

The chain couples TRBV12-3 or TRBV12-4 to TRBJ2-7, with 9 bases identical to TRBD2. The CDR3 covers 18 residues. V lost 3 bases and J lost 2; bases outside the gene matches: 14. The CDR3 DNA sequence: TGTGCCAGCAGTTTGAGGGCTAGCGGGACCACCCAGCCCTACGAGCAGTACTTC. Its translation: CASSLRASGTTQPYEQYF.

This clonotype was observed at least ten times. The chain combines TRBV20-1 with TRBJ2-5; 9 bases map to TRBD2. The CDR3 has 15 amino acids. After removal of 4 bases from V and 4 bases from J, the junction contained 10 bases not matched to a gene. The germline V gene has CDR1 DFQATT and CDR2 SNEGSKA (reference sequence). The CDR3 protein is CSATRGGRSGETQYF. For the CDR3, the DNA is TGCAGTGCTACGCGGGGGGGCAGGTCGGGAGAGACCCAGTACTTC.

CDR3 bases: TGTGCCAGCAGCTTAATCCTAGCGGGAGGGAATGAGCAGTTCTTC. Translated, it gives CASSLILAGGNEQFF. The chain uses TRBV7-9 and TRBJ2-1; 12 bases map to TRBD2. V lost 2 bases and J lost 7; bases outside the gene matches: 3. CDR3 size: 15 residues. The V gene's germline CDR1 is SEHNR and CDR2 FQNEAQ (reference sequence).

At least ten counts were recorded for this clonotype. This chain links TRBV7-3 with TRBJ2-1; 8 bases line up with TRBD2. Germline CDR1 SGHTA, CDR2 FQGTGA. The V and J ends lost 1 base and 7 bases, in that order; junction bases with no gene match: 6. There are 15 residues in the CDR3. CDR3 sequence reads: CASSLRRGGWNEQFF. The CDR3, as DNA: TGTGCCAGCAGCTTAAGACGGGGGGGCTGGAATGAGCAGTTCTTC.

The rearrangement uses TRBV11-3 and TRBJ1-1; D is possibly TRBD1 (5 bases). The CDR3 spans 14 residues. Deletions cut 6 bases from V and 0 bases from J, with 11 bases between. Germline CDR1 SGHNT, CDR2 YENEEA. The CDR3 region has the DNA TGTGCCAGCAGTAGGGGACGAATGAACACTGAAGCTTTCTTT. As protein: CASSRGRMNTEAFF.

The chain links TRBV7-9 to TRBJ2-5, with 8 nucleotides matching TRBD1. V shed 2 bases, J shed 5 bases, and the junction held 7 bases outside the gene matches. Germline V CDR1 and CDR2: SEHNR, FQNEAQ (reference sequence). The CDR3 covers 15 residues. This CDR3 reads CASSLFGDRGETQYF. The CDR3 nucleotides are TGTGCCAGCAGCTTATTTGGAGACAGGGGCGAGACCCAGTACTTC.

There are a few counts of this clonotype. The DNA of the CDR3 is TGTGCCAGCAGCCAAGATATTCAGGGTGCCTACGAGCAGTACTTC. Protein: CASSQDIQGAYEQYF. The chain has TRBV4-2 and TRBJ2-7; D is possibly TRBD1 (5 bases). The CDR3 contains 15 residues. V dropped 0 bases and J dropped 2 bases, with 11 bases sitting between them. Germline V lookup: CDR1 LGHNA, CDR2 YNFKEQ.

This clonotype was seen a handful of times. The CDR3 DNA reads as TGCGCCAGCAGCTTCGACCCCGGCACAGATACGCAGTATTTT. This encodes CASSFDPGTDTQYF. This sequence joins TRBV5-1 and TRBJ2-3; D gene uncertain. CDR3 length: 14 residues. V lost 2 bases to trimming and J lost 1 base, with 8 bases between them. Germline CDR1 reads SGHRS; CDR2 reads YFSETQ.

V and J are TRBV4-1 and TRBJ2-7; D assignment may be TRBD1 or TRBD2 (7 bases each). The CDR3 extends over 15 amino acids. Germline-derived CDR1 and CDR2 are MGHRA and YSYEKL. Trimming left V 0 bases short and J 5 bases short, with 14 bases between. The CDR3 loop reads CASSQERQGGNEQYF. CDR3 sequence (DNA): TGCGCCAGCAGCCAAGAGCGGCAGGGGGGGAACGAGCAGTACTTC.

This clonotype was counted many times. This rearrangement joins TRBV7-6 to TRBJ2-3; D is undetermined. V lost 0 bases, J lost 0 bases, and 1 base lay in between. The CDR3 length is 13 residues. Germline lookup yields CDR1 SGHVS and CDR2 FNYEAQ. For the CDR3, the DNA is TGTGCCAGCAGCTTAGCCAGCACAGATACGCAGTATTTT. Translating it yields CASSLASTDTQYF.

The sample holds a few counts of this clonotype. The chain couples TRBV7-2 to TRBJ1-6, with D possibly being TRBD1 (5 bases). With 4 bases removed from V and 7 bases from J, the gap between germline ends came to 11 bases. CDR3 size: 14 residues. Germline CDR1 reads SGHTA; CDR2 reads FQGNSA. The CDR3 DNA reads as TGTGCCAGCAGCTCGGACGGGGGAAATTCACCCCTCCACTTT. This codes for CASSSDGGNSPLHF.

CDR3 nucleotide sequence: TGTGCCAGCAGTATCGGGCCTACGGTGGGGCCCCAGCATTTT. Translated, it gives CASSIGPTVGPQHF. The chain uses TRBV28 and TRBJ1-5; no reliable D call. Per germline, CDR1 MDHEN and CDR2 SYDVKM. The CDR3 runs 14 residues. V was pared by 5 bases and J by 9 bases, with 17 bases between.

Many counts were recorded for this clonotype. This chain joins TRBV11-2 and TRBJ2-1; D unclear. The CDR3 spans 15 residues. Looked up from germline, CDR1 is SGHAT and CDR2 is FQNNGV. Trimming took off 1 base at V and 2 bases at J, with 9 bases between the two ends. The chain's CDR3 is CASSLVPTPYNEQFF. The CDR3 nucleotides are TGTGCCAGCAGCTTAGTTCCCACGCCCTACAATGAGCAGTTCTTC.

This clonotype has just a few counts. The V call is TRBV5-4, the J call TRBJ2-7; 10 bases map to TRBD1. Germline V gene data show CDR1 as SGHNT and CDR2 as YYREEE (reference sequence). The CDR3 sequence is 16 residues long. Trimming removed 5 bases from V and 0 bases from J; junction bases left unmatched: 8. CDR3: CASREGGQGGSYEQYF. Here the CDR3 DNA reads TGTGCCAGCAGAGAGGGAGGACAGGGGGGCTCCTACGAGCAGTACTTC.

V usage is TRBV10-3 and J usage is TRBJ1-1; D is undetermined. V lost 3 bases to trimming and J lost 1 base, with 3 bases between them. Germline CDR1 reads ENHRY; CDR2 reads SYGVKD. The CDR3 has 12 residues. In nucleotides, the CDR3 is TGTGCCATCAGTGATTGGAACACTGAAGCTTTCTTT. It encodes CAISDWNTEAFF.

This clonotype has only a few counts. CDR3 nucleotide sequence: TGTGCCTGGAGTGGGGGGGGCTTTGCTAATGAGCAGTTCTTC. Protein: CAWSGGGFANEQFF. The chain joins TRBV30 to TRBJ2-1; D may be TRBD2 (7 bases). The V gene's germline CDR1 is GTSNPN and CDR2 SVGIG (reference sequence). The CDR3 loop spans 14 amino acids. Trimming took off 1 base at V and 7 bases at J, with 14 bases between the two ends.

This clonotype came up a few times. The chain joins TRBV5-1 to TRBJ2-7; D is unclear. The germline V gene encodes CDR1 SGHRS and CDR2 YFSETQ. The V and J ends lost 3 bases and 7 bases respectively, with 14 bases between them. This CDR3 is 13 amino acids long. The CDR3 protein is CASSSDGIGEQYF. DNA of the CDR3: TGCGCCAGCAGCTCCGACGGAATCGGAGAGCAGTACTTC.

This clonotype occurred many times. The chain is built from TRBV7-2 and TRBJ2-3; 7 bases agree with TRBD2. CDR1 and CDR2 from the germline V gene are SGHTA and FQGNSA. This CDR3 region has 16 residues. V gave up 5 bases and J gave up 2 bases; unmatched junction bases: 10. CDR3 DNA: TGTGCCAGCAGCCTAAGCCAGGGACTAATCACAGATACGCAGTATTTT. Translating it yields CASSLSQGLITDTQYF.

The V gene is TRBV6-2 or TRBV6-3, the J gene TRBJ1-5, with a weak D call TRBD1 (5 bases). Trimming took off 2 bases at V and 0 bases at J, with 17 bases between the two ends. CDR3 length: 18 residues. Per the germline V gene, CDR1 is MNHEY and CDR2 is SVGEGT. The CDR3 bases are TGTGCCAGCAGTTACGGGCCGACAGTACGCGATAGCAATCAGCCCCAGCATTTT. Protein product: CASSYGPTVRDSNQPQHF.